The text below deals with one TCR beta chain. This CDR3 is built from 15 residues. The germline V gene has CDR1 PRHDT and CDR2 FYEKMQ (reference sequence). After removal of 5 bases from V and 6 bases from J, the junction contained 9 bases not matched to a gene. The entry originates in a study of blood T cell repertoires in COVID-19. Overall study: Spain, Italy and the United States supplied samples that represented acute and convalescent COVID-19.

Clones were read by immunoSEQ multiplex PCR, and TCRdb kept only the in-frame ones, dropping some. The sample has about 140,000 clones; about 82% are singletons. Sequenced material: peripheral blood. This sequence joins TRBV13 and TRBJ1-2; 10 bases fit TRBD1. The TCR comes from a man aged 50 to 60 with acute or convalescent COVID-19. CDR3 region: CASSNRDRGRNGYTF. CDR3 DNA: TGTGCCAGCAGCAACCGCGACAGGGGGCGTAATGGCTACACCTTC.